The 30 T cell receptor beta chains below all came from one sample that was sequenced in a study of shared clonotypes between healthy human individuals (TCRdb year 2020). The receptor library was made with the immunoSEQ multiplex PCR assay. TCRdb carries this immuneACCESS record with in-frame sequences only. Its versions omit some clonotypes, under half of them owing to an unresolved V gene in the studies checked, with the rest unexplained. Across this sample there are about 2.3 million clones, with more than 85% seen only once. The ten largest clones capture 0.3% to 0.4% of the sample. Source material: naive CD4+ T cells from PBMCs. This specimen's cell subset or site label, interpreted: CD45RA+ positively selected. The receptor set was obtained from a young man in good health. Some clones in this sample may be carry-over from other donors' samples.

This sequence joins TRBV5-1 and TRBJ2-5, with 8 nucleotides matching TRBD1. The CDR3 runs 15 residues. From germline, CDR1 is SGHRS and CDR2 YFSETQ. The J segment lost 1 base and the V segment lost 6 bases, leaving 8 bases of the junction unmatched. CDR3 nucleotide sequence: TGCGCCAGCACTCTCGGACAGGGACCCCAAGAGACCCAGTACTTC. It encodes CASTLGQGPQETQYF.

The chain carries TRBV4-1 and TRBJ1-2; D is perhaps TRBD1 (5 bases). V was trimmed by 1 base and J by 6 bases, leaving 18 bases between them. Per germline, CDR1 MGHRA and CDR2 YSYEKL. The CDR3 sequence is 16 residues long. CDR3 sequence reads: CASSQGAGVPGDGYTF. The CDR3, as DNA: TGCGCCAGCAGCCAAGGGGCGGGGGTCCCCGGGGATGGCTACACCTTC.

CDR3 in amino acids: CASSPGTSGAPSYEQYF. The CDR3 nucleotides read TGTGCCAGCTCACCCGGGACTAGCGGGGCACCCTCCTACGAGCAGTACTTC. This rearrangement joins TRBV18 to TRBJ2-7; 13 bases line up with TRBD2. Germline V gives CDR1 KGHSH, CDR2 LQKENI. The CDR3 sequence is 17 residues long. Unmatched junction bases numbered 5, after V lost 3 bases and J lost 0 bases.

This chain connects TRBV2 to TRBJ1-5; D might be TRBD1 (5 bases). Looked up from germline, CDR1 is SNHLY and CDR2 is FYNNEI. Trimming took 5 bases from V and 0 from J, leaving 8 bases between them. The CDR3 is made up of 14 amino acids. CDR3 sequence reads: CASSRDHSNQPQHF. In DNA, the CDR3 is TGTGCCAGCAGTCGGGACCATAGCAATCAGCCCCAGCATTTT.

This chain uses TRBV5-1 with TRBJ1-2; maybe TRBD1 (6 bases). This CDR3 has 13 amino acids. Germline loops: CDR1 SGHRS, CDR2 YFSETQ. V was pared by 3 bases and J by 8 bases, with 14 bases between. CDR3 sequence: CASSWGARTGYTF. The CDR3, as DNA: TGCGCCAGCAGCTGGGGGGCACGGACGGGCTACACCTTC. Combining the CDR3 with reference TRBV5-1 and TRBJ1-2 gives the whole variable domain KAGVTQTPRYLIKTRGQQVTLSCSPISGHRSVSWYQQTPGQGLQFLFEYFSETQRNKGNFPGRFSGRQFSNSRSEMNVSTLELGDSALYLCASSWGARTGYTFGSGTRLTVV.

This clone was seen a single time. The chain links TRBV9 to TRBJ2-2; 9 nucleotides line up with TRBD2. CDR1 and CDR2 (germline): SGDLS, YYNGEE. V gave up 1 base and J gave up 4 bases; unmatched junction bases: 2. This CDR3 contains 15 residues. The CDR3 is CASSVQLAGTGELFF. The DNA of the CDR3 is TGTGCCAGCAGCGTACAACTAGCGGGCACCGGGGAGCTGTTTTTT.

This chain links TRBV2 with TRBJ2-2, with unresolved D. The V gene lost 5 bases and the J gene lost 5 bases, with 9 bases spanning the gap. The CDR3 has 13 residues. Germline-derived CDR1 and CDR2 are SNHLY and FYNNEI. CDR3 nucleotides: TGTGCCAGCAGTATAACAGCGACCGGGGAGCTGTTTTTT. Amino acids: CASSITATGELFF.

The chain joins TRBV4-2 to TRBJ2-5; 11 positions agree with TRBD2. Germline CDR1 and CDR2: LGHNA and YNFKEQ. J gave up 0 bases and V 4 bases, and 4 bases lay outside the gene matches. The CDR3 is 16 residues long. This chain's CDR3 is CASSPGTSGHQETQYF. The CDR3 DNA is TGTGCCAGCAGCCCCGGGACTAGCGGCCACCAAGAGACCCAGTACTTC.

The V call is TRBV21-1, the J call TRBJ2-2; the table names TRBD2, a call not compared with the DNA. TRBV21-1 is described as a pseudogene. CDR3 size: 16 residues. The CDR3 region is CASSPPPPGNRGELFF. CDR3 nucleotides: TGTGCCAGCAGCCCGCCACCGCCGGGTAATCGCGGGGAGCTGTTTTTT.

The CDR3: CDLTAQLFEAFF. In nucleotides, the CDR3 is TGTGACCTGACGGCCCAACTATTCGAAGCTTTCTTT. The chain is built from TRBV19 and TRBJ1-1; no definite D call. In germline, CDR1 is LNHDA, CDR2 SQIVND (reference sequence). The CDR3 extends over 12 amino acids.

The rearrangement joins TRBV5-4 to TRBJ2-5, with a weak D call TRBD1 (6 bases). Germline CDR1 SGHNT, CDR2 YYREEE (reference sequence). This CDR3 is built from 14 residues. Trimming removed 0 bases at V and 5 bases at J, with 11 bases between. The CDR3 region is CASSLEGGTETQYF. The CDR3 region has the DNA TGTGCCAGCAGCTTGGAAGGGGGTACGGAGACCCAGTACTTC. Complete variable domain (other parts from reference TRBV5-4 and TRBJ2-5): ETGVTQSPTHLIKTRGQQVTLRCSSQSGHNTVSWYQQALGQGPQFIFQYYREEENGRGNFPPRFSGLQFPNYSSELNVNALELDDSALYLCASSLEGGTETQYFGPGTRLLVL.

In regard to this clone: The sample has other DNA sequences that encode this CDR3 too. The genes are TRBV5-6 and TRBJ2-3, with D tentatively TRBD2 (5 bases). Germline CDR1 SGHDT, CDR2 YYEEEE. This CDR3 comprises 13 residues. With 0 bases removed from V and 6 bases from J, the gap between germline ends came to 8 bases. CDR3 amino acids: CASSLARGDTQYF. The CDR3 region has the DNA TGTGCCAGCAGCTTGGCTCGAGGGGATACGCAGTATTTT. Complete variable domain (other parts from reference TRBV5-6 and TRBJ2-3): DAGVTQSPTHLIKTRGQQVTLRCSPKSGHDTVSWYQQALGQGPQFIFQYYEEEERQRGNFPDRFSGHQFPNYSSELNVNALLLGDSALYLCASSLARGDTQYFGPGTRLTVL.

This clone came up once. The V gene is TRBV6-5, the J gene TRBJ2-3; no definite D call. Between the trimmed V and J ends, which lost 2 bases and 0 bases, there was a span of 9 bases. Germline CDR1 MNHEY, CDR2 SVGAGI. The CDR3 is 15 amino acids. This CDR3 is CASSYVGSSTDTQYF. The DNA of the CDR3 is TGTGCCAGCAGTTACGTGGGTTCTAGCACAGATACGCAGTATTTT.

This clone was seen a single time. This chain uses TRBV18 with TRBJ1-3; D may be TRBD1 (6 bases). V lost 3 bases and J lost 6, with 12 bases in between. This CDR3 has 14 residues. Germline V gene sequence: CDR1 KGHSH, CDR2 LQKENI. The CDR3 protein is CASSPGADQNTIYF. CDR3 nucleotide sequence: TGTGCCAGCTCACCGGGGGCAGATCAAAACACCATATATTTT. Full variable domain (remainder filled in from reference TRBV18 and TRBJ1-3): NAGVMQNPRHLVRRRGQEARLRCSPMKGHSHVYWYRQLPEEGLKFMVYLQKENIIDESGMPKERFSAEFPKEGPSILRIQQVVRGDSAAYFCASSPGADQNTIYFGEGSWLTVV.

V is TRBV6-1 and J is TRBJ2-7; 7 bases agree with TRBD2. V lost 4 bases, J lost 5 bases, and 11 bases stayed unmatched. Germline V gene lookup returns CDR1 MNHNS and CDR2 SASEGT. The CDR3 is 15 amino acids. The CDR3 coding sequence is TGTGCCAGCAGTGGCTTTTCCGGGAGGATAAACGAGCAGTACTTC. Protein product: CASSGFSGRINEQYF.

The V gene is TRBV2, the J gene TRBJ2-2, with D uncertain. CDR1 and CDR2 from the germline V gene are SNHLY and FYNNEI. The germline V and J ends were trimmed by 6 bases and 0 bases, with 11 bases remaining between them. This CDR3 has 15 residues. CDR3 DNA sequence: TGTGCCAGCAGCGCCAGTCCCGCGAACACCGGGGAGCTGTTTTTT. Translated: CASSASPANTGELFF.

The rearrangement joins TRBV12-5 to TRBJ2-5, with TRBD1 identical over 7 bases. There are 13 residues in the CDR3. Germline V lookup: CDR1 LGHNT, CDR2 FRNRAP. The V and J ends lost 6 bases and 2 bases, in that order; junction bases with no gene match: 3. CDR3 DNA: TGTGCTAGTGGACGGGGACAGCAAGAGACCCAGTACTTC. Translating it yields CASGRGQQETQYF.

J is TRBJ1-4 and V is TRBV19; D might be TRBD1 (6 bases). The V gene's germline CDR1 is LNHDA and CDR2 SQIVND (reference sequence). Trimming took off 5 bases at V and 10 bases at J, with 17 bases between the two ends. The CDR3 totals 14 residues. CDR3 DNA sequence: TGTGCCAGTAGTCAGCCGGGGGCAGTGGGAAAACTGTTTTTT. This translates into CASSQPGAVGKLFF.

V is TRBV5-1 and J is TRBJ1-2; possible D gene TRBD1, 5 bases. CDR3 size: 15 residues. V dropped 3 bases and J dropped 3 bases, with 15 bases sitting between them. Germline CDR1 reads SGHRS; CDR2 reads YFSETQ. CDR3 sequence (DNA): TGCGCCAGCAGCTCATCCGGGACCTTCCACTATGGCTACACCTTC. It translates to CASSSSGTFHYGYTF.

The gene calls are TRBV7-2 and TRBJ1-5, with no clear D. V lost 3 bases to trimming and J lost 0 bases, with 12 bases between them. This CDR3 is built from 16 residues. Germline V CDR1 and CDR2: SGHTA, FQGNSA. The CDR3 here is CASSLWADYSNQPQHF. CDR3 nucleotides: TGTGCCAGCAGCTTGTGGGCAGATTATAGCAATCAGCCCCAGCATTTT.

This chain joins TRBV5-1 and TRBJ1-1, with 7 bases that match TRBD1. The V gene's germline CDR1 is SGHRS and CDR2 YFSETQ. The CDR3 totals 14 residues. The ends lost 1 base at V and 6 bases at J; junction bases unmatched: 6. CDR3: CASSLMTGSSEAFF. Here the CDR3 DNA reads TGCGCCAGCAGCTTGATGACAGGGTCGTCTGAAGCTTTCTTT.

The chain links TRBV6-1 to TRBJ2-7; the D call may be TRBD1 or TRBD2 (5 bases each). This CDR3 has 11 amino acids. Germline CDR1 is MNHNS and CDR2 is SASEGT. V gave up 11 bases and J gave up 7 bases, with 15 bases separating them. CDR3 DNA sequence: TGTGCCGCCGGCTTCGAGGGGGAGCAGTACTTC. Protein: CAAGFEGEQYF.

As for this clone: The same CDR3 arises from other DNA sequences in this sample as well. The rearrangement joins TRBV5-1 to TRBJ2-7, with D hard to call. From germline, CDR1 is SGHRS and CDR2 YFSETQ. V gave up 4 bases and J gave up 2 bases, with 10 bases separating them. There are 13 residues in the CDR3. The CDR3, as DNA: TGCGCCAGCAGCCCGGGTGGGCCCTACGAGCAGTACTTC. Its protein product is CASSPGGPYEQYF.

V usage is TRBV5-1 and J usage is TRBJ2-2, with 12 bases aligning to TRBD2. Trimming at V came to 5 bases and at J to 0 bases, leaving 5 bases not matched to a gene. The CDR3 length is 17 residues. Germline lookup yields CDR1 SGHRS and CDR2 YFSETQ. The CDR3 loop reads CASRTSGSPTNTGELFF. The CDR3 nucleotides are TGCGCCAGCAGGACTAGCGGGAGCCCCACGAACACCGGGGAGCTGTTTTTT.

As regards this clone: Distinct nucleotide sequences in the sample also encode this CDR3. The gene calls are TRBV19 and TRBJ2-2; unclear D gene. Germline V CDR1 and CDR2: LNHDA, SQIVND (reference sequence). The CDR3 spans 12 residues. V was pared by 3 bases and J by 7 bases, with 6 bases between. The CDR3 region has the DNA TGTGCCAGTAGTATTCTGGACGGGGAGCTGTTTTTT. Translated, it gives CASSILDGELFF. Full variable domain (rest looked up from reference TRBV19 and TRBJ2-2): DGGITQSPKYLFRKEGQNVTLSCEQNLNHDAMYWYRQDPGQGLRLIYYSQIVNDFQKGDIAEGYSVSREKKESFPLTVTSAQKNPTAFYLCASSILDGELFFGEGSRLTVL.

This clone was detected once. The junction shows a germline mismatch at one end, possibly a read error. The rearrangement joins TRBV5-1 to TRBJ2-7, with 16 bases fitting TRBD2. Germline values: CDR1 SGHRS, CDR2 YFSETQ. The CDR3 extends over 17 amino acids. CDR3 sequence reads: CASSAGTSGRASHEQYF. CDR3 nucleotide sequence: TGCGCCAGCAGCGCCGGGACTAGCGGGAGGGCCTCCCACGAGCAGTACTTC. Filled out from reference TRBV5-1 and TRBJ2-7, the complete variable domain reads KAGVTQTPRYLIKTRGQQVTLSCSPISGHRSVSWYQQTPGQGLQFLFEYFSETQRNKGNFPGRFSGRQFSNSRSEMNVSTLELGDSALYLCASSAGTSGRASHEQYFGPGTRLTVT.

On this clone: The junction differs from germline at one of its ends, possibly a read error. CDR3 sequence reads: CASRDSTAYGYTF. DNA for the CDR3: TGTGCCAGCAGGGACTCCACTGCCTATGGCTACACCTTC. The V and J genes are TRBV6-4 and TRBJ1-2; no clear D gene. In germline, CDR1 is MRHNA, CDR2 SNTAGT. This CDR3 region has 13 residues.

The rearrangement links TRBV7-2 to TRBJ2-5; no firm D call. The length of the CDR3 is 15 residues. Trimming cost V 5 bases and J 2 bases, with 15 bases left between them. Looked up from germline, CDR1 is SGHTA and CDR2 is FQGNSA. DNA of the CDR3: TGTGCCAGCAGCATGGCCTCTGCGGTGCAAGAGACCCAGTACTTC. Its translation is CASSMASAVQETQYF. Full variable domain (missing parts from reference TRBV7-2 and TRBJ2-5): GAGVSQSPSNKVTEKGKDVELRCDPISGHTALYWYRQSLGQGLEFLIYFQGNSAPDKSGLPSDRFSAERTGGSVSTLTIQRTQQEDSAVYLCASSMASAVQETQYFGPGTRLLVL.

This chain connects TRBV6-5 to TRBJ2-1; 8 nucleotides line up with TRBD2. With 4 bases clipped from V and 10 bases from J, the junction kept 12 bases outside the gene matches. The CDR3 length is 15 residues. Germline CDR1 reads MNHEY; CDR2 reads SVGAGI. CDR3 region: CASSLRTSPSPEQFF. The CDR3 DNA follows: TGTGCCAGCAGTTTGAGGACTAGCCCCAGCCCCGAGCAGTTCTTC.

This sequence joins TRBV28 and TRBJ2-7, with TRBD1 matching over 7 bases. The J segment lost 13 bases and the V segment lost 4 bases, leaving 13 bases of the junction unmatched. Germline CDR1 MDHEN, CDR2 SYDVKM. The CDR3 spans 13 residues. CDR3 protein: CASSSSLGQVPYF. CDR3 bases: TGTGCCAGCAGTTCCTCCCTCGGACAGGTCCCCTACTTC.